The 28 T cell receptor beta chains listed next were all sequenced from one sample in a study of CD8 T cells in Susac syndrome. An amount of RNA that ranged from roughly 0.5 to 1 ug was reverse transcribed with random hexamers. TCRdb reprocessed the immunoSEQ multiplex PCR reads via MiXCR and lists one record per CDR3 protein. There are roughly 200,000 distinct CDR3 sequences in the sample; 90% to 95% occur only once, and around 0.1% lies in the top ten. The sample comprised CD4+ T cells from PBMCs. These receptors all stem from a human donor with Susac syndrome.

The V and J genes are TRBV5-8 and TRBJ2-1, with D tentatively TRBD1 (5 bases). The CDR3 spans 16 residues. In germline, CDR1 is SGHTS, CDR2 YDEGEE. The V and J ends lost 4 bases and 4 bases respectively, with 18 bases between them. Written as DNA, the CDR3 is TGTGCCAGCAGCAAAGGCAAGGGGTCCCTTTACAATGAGCAGTTCTTC. Encoded protein: CASSKGKGSLYNEQFF.

This rearrangement joins TRBV20-1 to TRBJ2-1; tentatively, D is TRBD2 (6 bases). CDR3 size: 15 residues. With 0 bases removed from V and 2 bases from J, the gap between germline ends came to 11 bases. Per the germline V gene, CDR1 is DFQATT and CDR2 is SNEGSKA (reference sequence). This CDR3 reads CSARDWREPYNEQFF. The CDR3 coding sequence is TGCAGTGCTAGAGATTGGAGGGAGCCCTACAATGAGCAGTTCTTC.

The chain carries TRBV5-6 and TRBJ2-5; 9 positions match TRBD2. Germline V gene sequence: CDR1 SGHDT, CDR2 YYEEEE. With 4 bases clipped from V and 5 bases from J, the junction kept 9 bases outside the gene matches. The CDR3 runs to 15 residues. CDR3 protein: CASSGVAGVEETQYF. CDR3 nucleotide sequence: TGTGCCAGCAGCGGAGTAGCGGGAGTCGAGGAGACCCAGTACTTC.

The rearrangement joins TRBV6-5 to TRBJ2-7; 8 nucleotides match TRBD1. Germline CDR1 MNHEY, CDR2 SVGAGI. V gave up 2 bases and J gave up 2 bases; unmatched junction bases: 5. This CDR3 region has 15 residues. CDR3 sequence: CASSYATGVTYEQYF. The CDR3 DNA is TGTGCCAGCAGTTACGCGACAGGGGTAACCTACGAGCAGTACTTC.

The chain has TRBV29-1 and TRBJ2-5, with D perhaps TRBD1 (6 bases). The ends were cut back, 6 bases at V and 5 bases at J, with 13 bases in the middle. Germline assignment: CDR1 SQVTM and CDR2 ANQGSEA. The CDR3 consists of 12 residues. The CDR3 protein is CSVGIRGETQYF. The CDR3 DNA reads TGCAGCGTCGGAATTAGGGGGGAGACCCAGTACTTC.

The gene calls are TRBV11-2 and TRBJ1-2, with 7 positions matching TRBD1. V gave up 4 bases and J gave up 6 bases; unmatched junction bases: 17. Germline-derived CDR1 and CDR2 are SGHAT and FQNNGV. This CDR3 contains 17 residues. This CDR3 is CASSSPRSGNRGNGYTF. DNA for the CDR3: TGTGCCAGCAGCTCCCCCCGGTCTGGGAACAGGGGAAATGGCTACACCTTC.

The chain recombines TRBV30 with TRBJ1-2, with D maybe TRBD1 (5 bases). Trimming cost V 4 bases and J 2 bases, with 8 bases left between them. Germline CDR1 GTSNPN, CDR2 SVGIG (reference sequence). The CDR3 consists of 12 residues. The CDR3 region has the DNA TGTGCCTGGACCGGGGGGAACTATGGCTACACCTTC. Translated: CAWTGGNYGYTF.

The gene calls are TRBV7-2 and TRBJ2-3; 9 bases agree with TRBD2. In germline, CDR1 is SGHTA, CDR2 FQGNSA. The CDR3 loop spans 14 amino acids. The trim removed 5 bases at V and 4 bases at J, leaving 4 bases unmatched. CDR3 DNA sequence: TGTGCCAGCAGCCAGCGGACTAGCGCAGATACGCAGTATTTT. Protein sequence: CASSQRTSADTQYF. Full variable domain (missing parts from reference TRBV7-2 and TRBJ2-3): GAGVSQSPSNKVTEKGKDVELRCDPISGHTALYWYRQSLGQGLEFLIYFQGNSAPDKSGLPSDRFSAERTGGSVSTLTIQRTQQEDSAVYLCASSQRTSADTQYFGPGTRLTVL.

This chain connects TRBV6-5 to TRBJ2-2; TRBD1 is a possible D gene (5 bases). V lost 6 bases to trimming and J lost 8 bases, with 13 bases between them. CDR3 size: 13 residues. In germline, CDR1 is MNHEY, CDR2 SVGAGI. CDR3 nucleotide sequence: TGTGCCAGCAGCCTCCAGGGTTCAGGGGAGCTGTTTTTT. Its protein product is CASSLQGSGELFF.

This rearrangement joins TRBV29-1 to TRBJ2-1; D might be TRBD2 (6 bases). CDR3 length equals 13 residues. The germline V gene encodes CDR1 SQVTM and CDR2 ANQGSEA. Trimming left V 5 bases short and J 0 bases short, with 8 bases between. The CDR3 coding sequence is TGCAGCGTTTCAGCGGGCTCCTACAATGAGCAGTTCTTC. As protein: CSVSAGSYNEQFF.

This sequence joins TRBV28 and TRBJ2-7, with D possibly matching TRBD2 (5 bases). Per germline, CDR1 MDHEN and CDR2 SYDVKM. V was pared by 7 bases and J by 6 bases, with 13 bases between. The CDR3 consists of 12 residues. The CDR3 region has the DNA TGTGCCAGCACTACTTTAGCGTCCGAGCAGTACTTC. This translates into CASTTLASEQYF.

The chain has TRBV6-2 or TRBV6-3 and TRBJ2-6, with D possibly being TRBD1 (6 bases). Between the trimmed V and J ends, which lost 6 bases and 1 base, there was a span of 10 bases. This CDR3 has 15 residues. The germline V gene has CDR1 MNHEY and CDR2 SVGEGT. CDR3 sequence reads: CASSWTVSGANVLTF. DNA of the CDR3: TGTGCCAGCAGCTGGACAGTTTCTGGGGCCAACGTCCTGACTTTC.

The V and J genes are TRBV12-3 or TRBV12-4 and TRBJ2-7; the D is unclear. V was cut by 0 bases and J by 9 bases, with 6 bases left in between. This CDR3 spans 11 amino acids. For the CDR3, the DNA is TGTGCCAGCAGTTTAGCCGGCGGGCAGTACTTC. Residues: CASSLAGGQYF.

The chain carries TRBV5-1 and TRBJ2-5; D is undetermined. Germline CDR1 and CDR2: SGHRS and YFSETQ. The CDR3 is 15 amino acids. The V gene lost 0 bases and the J gene lost 0 bases, with 9 bases spanning the gap. The CDR3 sequence is CASSLGTAYQETQYF. The CDR3 nucleotides read TGCGCCAGCAGCTTGGGCACTGCGTACCAAGAGACCCAGTACTTC. Full variable domain (outside the CDR3, taken from reference TRBV5-1 and TRBJ2-5): KAGVTQTPRYLIKTRGQQVTLSCSPISGHRSVSWYQQTPGQGLQFLFEYFSETQRNKGNFPGRFSGRQFSNSRSEMNVSTLELGDSALYLCASSLGTAYQETQYFGPGTRLLVL.

As DNA, the CDR3 is TGCGCCAGCAGCGCCCAGGGGGCCGCGAACACCGGGGAGCTGTTTTTT. Its translation: CASSAQGAANTGELFF. The genes are TRBV5-1 and TRBJ2-2; 8 bases map to TRBD1. In germline, CDR1 is SGHRS, CDR2 YFSETQ. The CDR3 covers 16 residues. With 4 bases clipped from V and 0 bases from J, the junction kept 5 bases outside the gene matches.

The gene calls are TRBV5-1 and TRBJ2-5; TRBD2 matches 8 bases. The V and J ends lost 4 bases and 2 bases, in that order; junction bases with no gene match: 7. There are 15 residues in the CDR3. CDR1 is SGHRS, CDR2 YFSETQ, per germline. The CDR3 DNA reads TGCGCCAGCAGCATTAGCGGGGCAAAACAAGAGACCCAGTACTTC. Translated, it gives CASSISGAKQETQYF.

The chain uses TRBV7-9 and TRBJ1-1; no reliable D call. Trimming took off 1 base at V and 0 bases at J, with 15 bases between the two ends. Germline CDR1 SEHNR, CDR2 FQNEAQ (reference sequence). The CDR3 runs to 17 residues. The DNA for the CDR3 is TGTGCCAGCAGCTTAGGGGTCACCGCCGCGATGAACACTGAAGCTTTCTTT. The encoded protein is CASSLGVTAAMNTEAFF.

The V call is TRBV29-1, the J call TRBJ2-7; D call uncertain. Germline lookup yields CDR1 SQVTM and CDR2 ANQGSEA. The CDR3 totals 8 residues. Trimming shortened V by 4 bases and J by 11 bases, and 6 bases separated the two germline ends. The DNA of the CDR3 is TGCAGCGTTGTCCCGAAGTACTTC. Protein: CSVVPKYF.

The chain has TRBV7-9 and TRBJ2-3; D remains unclear. Germline CDR1 is SEHNR and CDR2 is FQNEAQ (reference sequence). V dropped 5 bases and J dropped 2 bases, with 17 bases sitting between them. This CDR3 is built from 16 residues. CDR3 sequence (DNA): TGTGCCAGCAGCCCGCCCTCGATTAGCCCCACAGATACGCAGTATTTT. Protein product: CASSPPSISPTDTQYF.

This chain links TRBV5-1 with TRBJ2-5; 9 nucleotides align to TRBD2. The CDR3 has 17 amino acids. Germline V CDR1 and CDR2: SGHRS, YFSETQ. Losses at the gene ends were 7 bases for V and 1 base for J; bases not matched to a gene: 14. The CDR3 sequence is CASRLGGLAGRQETQYF. Here the CDR3 DNA reads TGCGCCAGCCGACTGGGCGGGCTAGCGGGGCGCCAAGAGACCCAGTACTTC.

The chain is built from TRBV11-2 and TRBJ2-7; maybe TRBD1 (6 bases). This CDR3 spans 13 amino acids. CDR1 and CDR2 (germline): SGHAT, FQNNGV. V dropped 6 bases and J dropped 2 bases, with 11 bases sitting between them. The CDR3: CASSPGTTYEQYF. The CDR3 DNA sequence: TGTGCCAGCAGTCCCGGGACAACCTACGAGCAGTACTTC.

DNA of the CDR3: TGCAGTGCTAGAGATCATCCTGAAGCTTTCTTT. As protein: CSARDHPEAFF. The rearrangement links TRBV20-1 to TRBJ1-1; D is undetermined. V lost 0 bases and J 6 bases, leaving 5 bases between the germline ends. Germline V gene data show CDR1 as DFQATT and CDR2 as SNEGSKA (reference sequence). This CDR3 has 11 amino acids.

The J gene is TRBJ2-1, the V gene TRBV29-1; 7 bases are shared with TRBD1. The junction had 9 bases not matched to a gene; V was cut back by 4 bases and J by 9 bases. Germline V gives CDR1 SQVTM, CDR2 ANQGSEA. This CDR3 comprises 13 residues. CDR3 DNA: TGCAGCGTTGTTCAGCTAGGGGGCAGTGAGCAGTTCTTC. Translating it yields CSVVQLGGSEQFF.

The chain is built from TRBV28 and TRBJ2-7; TRBD1 might be the D (5 bases). The CDR3 runs to 15 residues. The germline V and J ends were trimmed by 6 bases and 2 bases, with 17 bases remaining between them. Germline CDR1 and CDR2: MDHEN and SYDVKM. The CDR3 region is CASRPQALGAYEQYF. DNA for the CDR3: TGTGCCAGCAGACCCCAAGCCCTAGGGGCCTACGAGCAGTACTTC.

V gene TRBV14 combines with J gene TRBJ2-1; no firm D call. Per the germline V gene, CDR1 is SGHDN and CDR2 is FVKESK. Trimming pared 0 bases from V and 12 bases from J, leaving 12 bases between. The CDR3 sequence is 13 residues long. The CDR3 loop is CASSQDQGDWQFF. The CDR3 coding sequence is TGTGCCAGCAGCCAAGACCAAGGAGACTGGCAGTTCTTC. Full variable domain (outside the CDR3, taken from reference TRBV14 and TRBJ2-1): EAGVTQFPSHSVIEKGQTVTLRCDPISGHDNLYWYRRVMGKEIKFLLHFVKESKQDESGMPNNRFLAERTGGTYSTLKVQPAELEDSGVYFCASSQDQGDWQFFGPGTRLTVL.

This clonotype was observed a handful of times. The chain couples TRBV12-3 or TRBV12-4 to TRBJ1-2; D is perhaps TRBD1 (5 bases). The CDR3 contains 14 residues. V was cut by 3 bases and J by 0 bases, with 8 bases left in between. The CDR3 loop reads CASSLGQANYGYTF. In DNA form, the CDR3 reads TGTGCCAGCAGTTTGGGGCAGGCTAACTATGGCTACACCTTC.

In nucleotides, the CDR3 is TGCAGTGCTAGGTTCTCTGGGGCCAACGTCCTGACTTTC. It codes for CSARFSGANVLTF. V usage is TRBV20-1 and J usage is TRBJ2-6; D is unclear. CDR3 length equals 13 residues. Per the germline V gene, CDR1 is DFQATT and CDR2 is SNEGSKA (reference sequence). V shed 3 bases and J shed 0 bases, with 3 bases lying between them.

The CDR3 is CAIQSRVRNQPQHF. For the CDR3, the DNA is TGTGCCATCCAGAGCAGGGTTCGCAATCAGCCCCAGCATTTT. V is TRBV28 and J is TRBJ1-5; D is possibly TRBD1 (5 bases). Germline V gene sequence: CDR1 MDHEN, CDR2 SYDVKM. There are 14 residues in the CDR3. The V and J ends lost 10 bases and 2 bases respectively, with 15 bases between them. The variable domain in full, completed from reference TRBV28 and TRBJ1-5, reads DVKVTQSSRYLVKRTGEKVFLECVQDMDHENMFWYRQDPGLGLRLIYFSYDVKMKEKGDIPEGYSVSREKKERFSLILESASTNQTSMYLCAIQSRVRNQPQHFGDGTRLSIL.